The rows below give T cell receptor beta chains drawn from one sample of a study of CD8+ T cells in alopecia areata. Clones were sequenced by immunoSEQ multiplex PCR, and TCRdb holds only the in-frame ones, with some missing. The sample has about 190,000 clones; about 65% are singletons. Sequencing was performed on CD4+ T cells sorted from blood, taken at week 49, from a patient treated with tofacitinib. The receptors derive from a human donor with alopecia areata. Each CDR3 is given with its conserved first and last residue. The D gene is left open where the match is weak. Part of the rows lack a size; the others show once, few, many or a class for expanded clones.

size: -
J: TRBJ2-6
V: TRBV19
D: TRBD1
DNA: TGTGCCAGCCATCAGGGACAGGGTGCACCCTCTGGGGCCAACGTCCTGACTTTC
CDR3: CASHQGQGAPSGANVLTF

size: few
J: TRBJ1-2
V: TRBV20-1
D: -
DNA: TGCAGTGCTAGACTAGACTATGGCTACACCTTC
CDR3: CSARLDYGYTF

size: -
J: TRBJ2-7
V: TRBV30
D: -
DNA: TGTGCCTGGAGTCGAGAAGGGCCTGGGGCTTTC
CDR3: CAWSREGPGAF

size: few
J: TRBJ2-7
V: TRBV29-1
D: -
DNA: TGCAGCGTTGGAGCGGACGGGTTCTACGAGCAGTACTTC
CDR3: CSVGADGFYEQYF

size: -
J: TRBJ1-1
V: TRBV4-1
D: -
DNA: TGCGCCAGCAGCCGGATGGGGTTGGGCACTGAAGCTTTCTTT
CDR3: CASSRMGLGTEAFF

size: few
J: TRBJ2-6
V: TRBV14
D: TRBD1
DNA: TGTGCCAGCAGCCGACAGGGTAATTCTGGGGCCAACGTCCTGACTTTC
CDR3: CASSRQGNSGANVLTF

size: -
J: TRBJ2-1
V: TRBV7-2
D: TRBD2
DNA: TGTGCCAGCAGCTTAGTGGCTAGCGGGGCTACTGAGCAGTTCTTC
CDR3: CASSLVASGATEQFF

size: -
J: TRBJ1-1
V: TRBV29-1
D: TRBD1
DNA: TGCAGCGTTGATTCCGGCAGGGGGCCGGGTGTTAGCACTGAAGCTTTCTTT
CDR3: CSVDSGRGPGVSTEAFF

size: few
J: TRBJ2-2
V: TRBV27
D: -
DNA: TGTGCCAGCAGTTCAACAGGGATAACGGCCGGGGAGCTGTTTTTT
CDR3: CASSSTGITAGELFF

size: once
J: TRBJ1-2
V: TRBV29-1
D: TRBD1
DNA: TGCAGCGTCGGTCTAGGACAGGGGGCCCAACGACCCGGTGGCTACACCTTC
CDR3: CSVGLGQGAQRPGGYTF

size: -
J: TRBJ1-6
V: TRBV25-1
D: -
DNA: TGTGCCAGCAGGGAGACGACAGCCCCGAACAATAATTCACCCCTCCACTTT
CDR3: CASRETTAPNNNSPLHF

size: once
J: TRBJ2-4
V: TRBV11-3
D: -
DNA: TGTGCCAGCAGCCCCCTGAGGACGGATAAAAACATTCAGTACTTC
CDR3: CASSPLRTDKNIQYF

size: few
J: TRBJ1-1
V: TRBV11-2
D: TRBD1
DNA: TGTGCCAGCAGGTATACCGGGACAGGGTACACTGAAGCTTTCTTT
CDR3: CASRYTGTGYTEAFF

size: few
J: TRBJ1-4
V: TRBV10-3
D: -
DNA: TGTGCCACTCGACAGCCTTCTAATGAAAAACTGTTTTTT
CDR3: CATRQPSNEKLFF

size: -
J: TRBJ2-6
V: TRBV5-1
D: -
DNA: TGCGCCAGCACCCCCGGAGGTTTTGGGGCCAACGTCCTGACTTTC
CDR3: CASTPGGFGANVLTF

size: -
J: TRBJ2-7
V: TRBV29-1
D: -
DNA: TGCAGCGCTAGGACTGATTACGAGCAGTACTTC
CDR3: CSARTDYEQYF

size: few
J: TRBJ1-2
V: TRBV29-1
D: -
DNA: TGCAGCGTTGAGGGGGCAGGCTATGGCTACACCTTC
CDR3: CSVEGAGYGYTF

size: -
J: TRBJ2-7
V: TRBV9
D: TRBD1
DNA: TGTGCCAGCAGCCCATGGACAGGGGGCGGGCAGTACTTC
CDR3: CASSPWTGGGQYF

size: -
J: TRBJ1-6
V: TRBV4-3
D: -
DNA: TGCGCCAGCAGCCAAGACTGGGTCTCACCCCTCCACTTT
CDR3: CASSQDWVSPLHF

size: -
J: TRBJ2-3
V: TRBV5-1
D: TRBD2
DNA: TGCGCCAGCAGCTTCTCTAGCGGGGAGGCAGATACGCAGTATTTT
CDR3: CASSFSSGEADTQYF

size: -
J: TRBJ1-1
V: TRBV7-8
D: TRBD1
DNA: TGTGCCAGCAGCGCGGGACAGTTGATCACTGAAGCTTTCTTT
CDR3: CASSAGQLITEAFF

size: -
J: TRBJ1-2
V: TRBV7-8
D: -
DNA: TGTGCCAGCAGCTTAGTGTCGGCCTCCTATGGCTACACCTTC
CDR3: CASSLVSASYGYTF

size: -
J: TRBJ2-7
V: TRBV29-1
D: -
DNA: TGCAGCGTTGAAATAGTGGGGGAGCAGTACTTC
CDR3: CSVEIVGEQYF

size: few
J: TRBJ2-1
V: TRBV29-1
D: TRBD2
DNA: TGCAGCGCGCGACAGCGGGGGGCCTACAATGAGCAGTTCTTC
CDR3: CSARQRGAYNEQFF

size: -
J: TRBJ2-5
V: TRBV29-1
D: -
DNA: TGCAGCGGCGGGGCGTTTCAAGAGACCCAGTACTTC
CDR3: CSGGAFQETQYF

size: few
J: TRBJ2-3
V: TRBV9
D: -
DNA: TGTGCCAGCAGCGTAGACGTAACAGTCACAGATACGCAGTATTTT
CDR3: CASSVDVTVTDTQYF

size: -
J: TRBJ2-1
V: TRBV9
D: TRBD2
DNA: TGTGCCAGCAGCGTAGCCCCTAGCGGGGGGGCGAGTGAGCAGTTCTTC
CDR3: CASSVAPSGGASEQFF

size: few
J: TRBJ2-5
V: TRBV14
D: -
DNA: TGTGCCAGCAGCCAAGAAACCAGGGGAGAGACCCAGTACTTC
CDR3: CASSQETRGETQYF

size: -
J: TRBJ2-3
V: TRBV25-1
D: -
DNA: TGTGCCAGCAGTGGCCCCCTCGGCACAGATACGCAGTATTTT
CDR3: CASSGPLGTDTQYF

size: -
J: TRBJ1-5
V: TRBV10-3
D: -
DNA: TGTGCCACCGCGGCAGGGCTGGAGGGGGGACAGCCCCAGCATTTT
CDR3: CATAAGLEGGQPQHF

size: -
J: TRBJ1-2
V: TRBV29-1
D: -
DNA: TGCAGCGCCCAACAGGATGGCTACACCTTC
CDR3: CSAQQDGYTF

size: -
J: TRBJ2-1
V: TRBV19
D: -
DNA: TGTGCCAGTAGTATAGAGGAGCGGGCGTACAATGAGCAGTTCTTC
CDR3: CASSIEERAYNEQFF

size: few
J: TRBJ2-7
V: TRBV14
D: -
DNA: TGTGCCAGCAGTCGGTGGAGTTACGAGCAGTACTTC
CDR3: CASSRWSYEQYF

size: -
J: TRBJ2-1
V: TRBV5-1
D: -
DNA: TGCGCCAGCATTAACCCCCACAATGAGCAGTTCTTC
CDR3: CASINPHNEQFF

size: -
J: TRBJ2-1
V: TRBV12-5
D: -
DNA: TGTGCTAGTGGCTCACATAAACCGGGGGCTGGGACCAATGAGCAGTTCTTC
CDR3: CASGSHKPGAGTNEQFF

size: -
J: TRBJ2-5
V: TRBV29-1
D: -
DNA: TGCAGCGTTAGGGGCCGGCTCCAGGAGACCCAGTACTTC
CDR3: CSVRGRLQETQYF

size: few
J: TRBJ2-7
V: TRBV7-2
D: -
DNA: TGTGCCAGCAGCTTAAGTAACGAGCAGTACTTC
CDR3: CASSLSNEQYF

size: -
J: TRBJ2-5
V: TRBV29-1
D: -
DNA: TGCAGCGCTGGACGACGGGGTCAAGAGACCCAGTACTTC
CDR3: CSAGRRGQETQYF

size: once
J: TRBJ2-7
V: TRBV5-1
D: -
DNA: TGCGCCAGCAGCTTCCGGGACGGAATCTACGAGCAGTACTTC
CDR3: CASSFRDGIYEQYF

size: few
J: TRBJ1-4
V: TRBV7-9
D: TRBD1
DNA: TGTGCCAGCAGCTCCCCAGGGGGCGCCGGTGAAAAACTGTTTTTT
CDR3: CASSSPGGAGEKLFF

size: -
J: TRBJ1-2
V: TRBV30
D: -
DNA: TGTGCCTGGAATGACAGAGGCTATGGCTACACCTTC
CDR3: CAWNDRGYGYTF

size: -
J: TRBJ1-1
V: TRBV30
D: -
DNA: TGTGCCTGGAGTGTAGGGGGGCTAAACACTGAAGCTTTCTTT
CDR3: CAWSVGGLNTEAFF

size: few
J: TRBJ2-1
V: TRBV30
D: TRBD2
DNA: TGTGCCTTTTCCACGGGACTAGCGGGGACCTACAATGAGCAGTTCTTC
CDR3: CAFSTGLAGTYNEQFF

size: few
J: TRBJ2-5
V: TRBV29-1
D: -
DNA: TGCAGCCAGGGACGGAACCAAGAGACCCAGTACTTC
CDR3: CSQGRNQETQYF

size: -
J: TRBJ1-2
V: TRBV5-4
D: -
DNA: TGTGCCAGCAGCCCGATATCCGGGACTATCTATGGCTACACCTTC
CDR3: CASSPISGTIYGYTF

size: -
J: TRBJ1-1
V: TRBV6-6
D: -
DNA: TGTGCCAGCACCACGGCAGCGATTAACACTGAAGCTTTCTTT
CDR3: CASTTAAINTEAFF

size: -
J: TRBJ2-1
V: TRBV4-3
D: TRBD2
DNA: TGCGCCAGCAGCCTGGGGAGCGGGGGGGCCTATGAGCAGTTCTTC
CDR3: CASSLGSGGAYEQFF

size: once
J: TRBJ1-3
V: TRBV7-2
D: TRBD1
DNA: TGTGCCAGCAGACCTACAGGGGTCTCTGGAAACACCATATATTTT
CDR3: CASRPTGVSGNTIYF

size: -
J: TRBJ1-4
V: TRBV4-1
D: -
DNA: TGCGCCAGCAGCCAAGTTCACAGCCTTGGCGCTGAAAAACTGTTTTTT
CDR3: CASSQVHSLGAEKLFF

size: -
J: TRBJ2-7
V: TRBV2
D: -
DNA: TGTGCCAGCTCCGGGATCTCCGGCTACGAGCAGTACTTC
CDR3: CASSGISGYEQYF

size: -
J: TRBJ2-1
V: TRBV5-4
D: TRBD1
DNA: TGTGCCAGCAGTTGGGACAGGGGAAATGAGCAGTTCTTC
CDR3: CASSWDRGNEQFF

size: -
J: TRBJ1-4
V: TRBV29-1
D: -
DNA: TGCAGCGTTGTGGAGAACACTGGTGAAAAACTGTTTTTT
CDR3: CSVVENTGEKLFF

size: few
J: TRBJ1-2
V: TRBV20-1
D: -
DNA: TGCAGTGCTAGAGATCTAGGTGGCTACACCTTC
CDR3: CSARDLGGYTF

size: few
J: TRBJ2-2
V: TRBV14
D: -
DNA: TGTGCCAGCAGCCCCGGTCCCCCCGGGGAGCTGTTTTTT
CDR3: CASSPGPPGELFF

size: once
J: TRBJ1-6
V: TRBV30
D: -
DNA: TGTGCCTGGAAGGGACGGCACAACTTAAATTCACCCCTCCACTTT
CDR3: CAWKGRHNLNSPLHF